One and the same sample provided the 8 T cell receptor beta chains below, sequenced in a study of resident and recirculating memory T cells in vitiligo. Profiling relied on immunoSEQ multiplex PCR, and the TCRdb table lists in-frame clones only, not all of them. Of about 76,000 clones listed, around 90% are singletons. Sequencing used blood. The receptor source for this set is a male donor with vitiligo.

DNA of the CDR3: TGTGCCAGCTCACAGGGACAGGGACTAGCCAAAAACATTCAGTACTTC. Its translation: CASSQGQGLAKNIQYF. The gene calls are TRBV18 and TRBJ2-4; the match to TRBD1 covers 9 bases. Germline V lookup: CDR1 KGHSH, CDR2 LQKENI. The CDR3 loop spans 16 amino acids. J gave up 0 bases and V 4 bases, and 4 bases lay outside the gene matches.

This sequence joins TRBV5-1 and TRBJ1-1; TRBD1 is a possible D gene (5 bases). Germline CDR1 and CDR2: SGHRS and YFSETQ. CDR3 length: 13 residues. With 4 bases removed from V and 1 base from J, the gap between germline ends came to 8 bases. CDR3: CASSGGWNTEAFF. CDR3 in DNA: TGCGCCAGCAGCGGGGGGTGGAACACTGAAGCTTTCTTT.

This clone occurred once. The chain carries TRBV5-4 and TRBJ1-3, with TRBD1 identical over 7 bases. With 2 bases clipped from V and 6 bases from J, the junction kept 5 bases outside the gene matches. Germline V gene data show CDR1 as SGHNT and CDR2 as YYREEE (reference sequence). The CDR3 consists of 14 residues. Here the CDR3 DNA reads TGTGCCAGCAGCTTCGCAGGGACAGAAAACACCATATATTTT. Translation: CASSFAGTENTIYF.

This clone was seen just once. The gene calls are TRBV28 and TRBJ2-7, with 9 bases aligning to TRBD2. Germline trimming cut 7 bases from V and 4 bases from J; bases unmatched to any gene: 20. Germline lookup yields CDR1 MDHEN and CDR2 SYDVKM. The CDR3 runs 18 residues. In nucleotides, the CDR3 is TGTGCCAGCAATAGCGGGAGTCCTTGGGAAACCCTTTGGTACGAGCAGTACTTC. Its translation: CASNSGSPWETLWYEQYF.

The V gene is TRBV18, the J gene TRBJ1-1; D call uncertain. V was clipped by 3 bases and J by 0 bases, with 11 bases between them. CDR3 length: 15 amino acids. Germline CDR1 KGHSH, CDR2 LQKENI. CDR3 in amino acids: CASSPSTAMNTEAFF. CDR3 DNA sequence: TGTGCCAGCTCACCTTCAACAGCCATGAACACTGAAGCTTTCTTT.

The rearrangement links TRBV30 to TRBJ2-3; unclear D gene. Trimming pared 0 bases from V and 3 bases from J, leaving 10 bases between. CDR3 length equals 14 residues. Germline V lookup: CDR1 GTSNPN, CDR2 SVGIG (reference sequence). The CDR3 loop reads CAWSVRGGTDTQYF. The CDR3 DNA sequence: TGTGCCTGGAGTGTACGTGGCGGAACAGATACGCAGTATTTT.

This chain uses TRBV6-1 with TRBJ1-1, with D perhaps matching TRBD1 (6 bases). The CDR3 runs to 13 residues. Per germline, CDR1 MNHNS and CDR2 SASEGT. V was clipped by 7 bases and J by 4 bases, with 13 bases between them. Here the CDR3 DNA reads TGTGCCAGCACCACGACAGGAACCACTGAAGCTTTCTTT. This sequence encodes CASTTTGTTEAFF.

The chain carries TRBV2 and TRBJ2-7; the D is unclear. The CDR3 runs 17 residues. Looked up from germline, CDR1 is SNHLY and CDR2 is FYNNEI. Trimming shortened V by 0 bases and J by 3 bases, and 18 bases separated the two germline ends. The CDR3 loop is CASSEALSGDRNYEQYF. The DNA of the CDR3 is TGTGCCAGCAGTGAAGCGCTTTCAGGCGATAGGAACTACGAGCAGTACTTC.